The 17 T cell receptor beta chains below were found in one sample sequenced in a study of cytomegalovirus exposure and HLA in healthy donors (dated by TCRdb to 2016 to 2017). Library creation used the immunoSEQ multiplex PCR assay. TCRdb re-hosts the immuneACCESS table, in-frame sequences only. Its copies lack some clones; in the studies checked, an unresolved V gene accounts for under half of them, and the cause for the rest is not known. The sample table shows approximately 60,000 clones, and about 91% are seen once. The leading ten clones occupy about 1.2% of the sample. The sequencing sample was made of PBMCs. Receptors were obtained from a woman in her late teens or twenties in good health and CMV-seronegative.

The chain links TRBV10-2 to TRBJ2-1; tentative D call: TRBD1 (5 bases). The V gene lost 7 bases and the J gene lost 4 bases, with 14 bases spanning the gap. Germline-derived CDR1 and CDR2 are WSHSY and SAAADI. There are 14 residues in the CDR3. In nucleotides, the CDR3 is TGCGCCAGCATCCCCCAGGGTGGGTACAATGAGCAGTTCTTC. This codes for CASIPQGGYNEQFF.

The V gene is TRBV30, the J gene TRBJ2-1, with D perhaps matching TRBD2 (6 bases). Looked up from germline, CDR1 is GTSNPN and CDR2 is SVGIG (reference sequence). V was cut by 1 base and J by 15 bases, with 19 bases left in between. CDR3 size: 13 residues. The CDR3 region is CAWSAPGRRRGFF. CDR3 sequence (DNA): TGTGCCTGGAGTGCCCCAGGGCGCAGGCGGGGGTTCTTC.

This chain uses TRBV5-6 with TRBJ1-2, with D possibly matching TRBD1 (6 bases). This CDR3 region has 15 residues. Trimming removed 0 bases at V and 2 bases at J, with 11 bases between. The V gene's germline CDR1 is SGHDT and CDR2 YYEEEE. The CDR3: CASSLGRTGNYGYTF. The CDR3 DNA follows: TGTGCCAGCAGCTTGGGCCGCACAGGGAACTATGGCTACACCTTC.

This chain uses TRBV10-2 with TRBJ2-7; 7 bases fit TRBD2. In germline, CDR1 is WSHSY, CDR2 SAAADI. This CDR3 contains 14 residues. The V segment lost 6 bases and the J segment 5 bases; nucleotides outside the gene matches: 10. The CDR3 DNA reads TGCGCCAGCAGCGGGACTACCGGGGCCCACGAGCAGTACTTC. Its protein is CASSGTTGAHEQYF.

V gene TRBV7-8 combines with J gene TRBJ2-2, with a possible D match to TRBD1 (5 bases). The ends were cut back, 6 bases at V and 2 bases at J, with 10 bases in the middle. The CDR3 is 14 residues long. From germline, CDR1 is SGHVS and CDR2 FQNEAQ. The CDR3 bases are TGTGCCAGCAGGGAGCAGGGTAACACCGGGGAGCTGTTTTTT. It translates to CASREQGNTGELFF.

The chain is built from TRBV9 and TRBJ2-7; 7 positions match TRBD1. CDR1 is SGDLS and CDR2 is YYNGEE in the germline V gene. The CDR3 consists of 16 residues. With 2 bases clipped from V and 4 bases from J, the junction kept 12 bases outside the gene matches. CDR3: CASSVALGGVGYEQYF. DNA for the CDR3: TGTGCCAGCAGCGTTGCCCTAGGGGGCGTAGGATACGAGCAGTACTTC.

The CDR3 DNA sequence: TGTGCCAGCAGCTTCCAAGTGACAAATGAGCAGTTCTTC. As protein: CASSFQVTNEQFF. The rearrangement uses TRBV6-1 and TRBJ2-1, with D hard to call. V lost 6 bases, J lost 7 bases, and 13 bases lay in between. The germline gives CDR1 MNHNS, CDR2 SASEGT. This CDR3 has 13 amino acids.

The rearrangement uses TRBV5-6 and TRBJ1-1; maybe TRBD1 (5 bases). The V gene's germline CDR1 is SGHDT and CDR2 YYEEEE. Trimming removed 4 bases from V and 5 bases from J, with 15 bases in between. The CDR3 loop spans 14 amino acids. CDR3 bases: TGTGCCAGCAGCCCGCTCGGGGGTAAGACTGAAGCTTTCTTT. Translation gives CASSPLGGKTEAFF.

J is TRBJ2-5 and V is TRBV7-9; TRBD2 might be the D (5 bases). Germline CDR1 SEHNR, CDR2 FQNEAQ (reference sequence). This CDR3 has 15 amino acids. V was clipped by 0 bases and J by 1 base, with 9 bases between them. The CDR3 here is CASSLATGVQETQYF. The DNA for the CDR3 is TGTGCCAGCAGCTTAGCGACCGGGGTCCAAGAGACCCAGTACTTC.

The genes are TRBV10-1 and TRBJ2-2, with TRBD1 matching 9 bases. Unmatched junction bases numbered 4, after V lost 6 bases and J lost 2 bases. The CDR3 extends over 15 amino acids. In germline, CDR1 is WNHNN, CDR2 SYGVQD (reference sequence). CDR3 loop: CASSTGGLNTGELFF. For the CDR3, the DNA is TGCGCCAGCAGCACAGGGGGCCTCAACACCGGGGAGCTGTTTTTT.

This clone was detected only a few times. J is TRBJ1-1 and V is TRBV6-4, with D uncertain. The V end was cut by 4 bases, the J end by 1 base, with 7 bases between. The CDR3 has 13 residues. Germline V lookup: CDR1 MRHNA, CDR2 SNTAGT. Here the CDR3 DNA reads TGTGCCAGCAGTGCAACAGCGAACACTGAAGCTTTCTTT. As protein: CASSATANTEAFF.

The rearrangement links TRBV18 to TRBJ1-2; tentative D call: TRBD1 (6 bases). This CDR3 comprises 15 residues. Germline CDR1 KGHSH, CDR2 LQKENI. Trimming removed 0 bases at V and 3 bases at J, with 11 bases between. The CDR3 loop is CASSPPRGSDYGYTF. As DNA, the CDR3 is TGTGCCAGCTCACCACCGAGGGGGTCGGACTATGGCTACACCTTC.

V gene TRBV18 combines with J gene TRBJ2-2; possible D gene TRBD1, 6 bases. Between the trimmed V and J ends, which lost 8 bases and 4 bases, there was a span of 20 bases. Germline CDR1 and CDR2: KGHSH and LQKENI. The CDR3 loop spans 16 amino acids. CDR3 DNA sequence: TGTGCCAGCCCCTCCTCAGGGGTGCGAGGCACCGGGGAGCTGTTTTTT. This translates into CASPSSGVRGTGELFF.

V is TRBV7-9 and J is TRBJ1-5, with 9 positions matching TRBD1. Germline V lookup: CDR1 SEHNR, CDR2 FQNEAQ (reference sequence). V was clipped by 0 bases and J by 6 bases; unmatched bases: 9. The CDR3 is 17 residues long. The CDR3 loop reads CASSLASGTGRSQPQHF. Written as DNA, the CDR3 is TGTGCCAGCAGCTTAGCCTCCGGGACAGGGAGGTCTCAGCCCCAGCATTTT.

CDR3 DNA sequence: TGTGCCAGTAGTCTGTCGGCTAGCGGGAGCTACGAGCAGTACTTC. Its translation: CASSLSASGSYEQYF. The rearrangement links TRBV19 to TRBJ2-7; TRBD2 matches 10 bases. The V gene end was trimmed by 5 bases and the J gene end by 3 bases; junction bases not matched to a gene: 7. This CDR3 has 15 amino acids. Germline V CDR1 and CDR2: LNHDA, SQIVND (reference sequence).

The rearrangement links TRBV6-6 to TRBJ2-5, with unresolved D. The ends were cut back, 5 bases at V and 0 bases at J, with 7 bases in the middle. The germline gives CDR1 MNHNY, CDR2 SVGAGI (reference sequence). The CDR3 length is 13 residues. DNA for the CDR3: TGTGCCAGCAGTCCCCCGTACCAAGAGACCCAGTACTTC. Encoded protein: CASSPPYQETQYF.

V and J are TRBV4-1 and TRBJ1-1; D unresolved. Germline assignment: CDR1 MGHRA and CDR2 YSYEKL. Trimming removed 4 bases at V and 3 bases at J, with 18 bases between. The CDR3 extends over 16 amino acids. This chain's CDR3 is CASSPQRYPPDTEAFF. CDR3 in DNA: TGCGCCAGCAGCCCCCAACGGTACCCCCCGGACACTGAAGCTTTCTTT.